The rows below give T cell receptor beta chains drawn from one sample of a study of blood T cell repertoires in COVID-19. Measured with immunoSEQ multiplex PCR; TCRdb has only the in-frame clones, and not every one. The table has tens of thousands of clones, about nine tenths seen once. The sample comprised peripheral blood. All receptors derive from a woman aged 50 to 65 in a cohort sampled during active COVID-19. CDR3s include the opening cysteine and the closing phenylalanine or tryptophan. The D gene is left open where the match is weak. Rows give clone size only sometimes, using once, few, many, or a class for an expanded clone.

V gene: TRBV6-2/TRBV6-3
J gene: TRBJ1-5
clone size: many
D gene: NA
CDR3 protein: CASSYPDQPQHF
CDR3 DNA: TGTGCCAGCAGTTACCCTGATCAGCCCCAGCATTTT

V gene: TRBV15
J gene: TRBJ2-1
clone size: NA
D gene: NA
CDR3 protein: CATSRGPGNYNEQFF
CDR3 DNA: TGTGCCACCAGCAGAGGGCCAGGGAACTACAATGAGCAGTTCTTC

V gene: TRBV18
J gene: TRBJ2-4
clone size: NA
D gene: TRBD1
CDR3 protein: CASSPRTGTTGNIQYF
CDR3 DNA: TGTGCCAGCTCACCTCGGACAGGAACCACGGGAAACATTCAGTACTTC

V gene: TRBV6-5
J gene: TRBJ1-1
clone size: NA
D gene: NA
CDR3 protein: CASSSPGSSNTEAFF
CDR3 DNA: TGTGCCAGCAGTTCCCCGGGTAGCTCGAACACTGAAGCTTTCTTT

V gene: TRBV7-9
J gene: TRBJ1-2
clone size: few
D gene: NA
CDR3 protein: CASSFGRNYGYTF
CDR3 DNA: TGTGCCAGCAGCTTTGGCAGGAACTATGGCTACACCTTC

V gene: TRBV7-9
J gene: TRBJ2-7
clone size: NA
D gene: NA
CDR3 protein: CASSLAPGVYEQYF
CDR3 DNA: TGTGCCAGCAGCTTAGCACCTGGAGTCTACGAGCAGTACTTC

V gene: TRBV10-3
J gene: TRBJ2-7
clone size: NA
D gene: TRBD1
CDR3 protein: CAITGRGLEEQYF
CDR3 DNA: TGTGCCATCACGGGCAGGGGGCTCGAGGAGCAGTACTTC

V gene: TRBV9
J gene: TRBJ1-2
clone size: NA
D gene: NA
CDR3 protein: CASSPTGTPYGYTF
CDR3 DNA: TGTGCCAGCAGCCCGACCGGGACACCCTATGGCTACACCTTC

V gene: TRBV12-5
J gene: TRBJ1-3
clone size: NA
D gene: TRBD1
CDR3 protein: CASGPHSLRGPSGNTIYF
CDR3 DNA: TGTGCTAGTGGTCCACATTCCCTCAGGGGGCCTTCGGGAAACACCATATATTTT

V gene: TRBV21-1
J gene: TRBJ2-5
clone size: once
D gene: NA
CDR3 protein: CASSNTQATPRGGRGTQYF
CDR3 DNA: TGTGCCAGCAGCAACACCCAGGCCACCCCGCGGGGCGGCCGGGGGACCCAGTACTTC

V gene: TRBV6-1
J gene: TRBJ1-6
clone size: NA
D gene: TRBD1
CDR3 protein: CASSGGQGAYNSPLHF
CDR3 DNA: TGTGCCAGCAGTGGAGGACAGGGGGCCTATAATTCACCCCTCCACTTT

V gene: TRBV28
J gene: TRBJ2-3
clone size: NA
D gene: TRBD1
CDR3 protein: CASSPGTGVTDTQYF
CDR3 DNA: TGTGCCAGCAGTCCGGGGACAGGGGTCACAGATACGCAGTATTTT

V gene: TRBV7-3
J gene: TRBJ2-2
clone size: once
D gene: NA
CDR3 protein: CASSLLGVPNTGELFF
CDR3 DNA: TGTGCCAGCAGCTTACTAGGGGTCCCGAACACCGGGGAGCTGTTTTTT

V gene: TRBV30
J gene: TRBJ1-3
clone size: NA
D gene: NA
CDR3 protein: CASANRGGNTIYF
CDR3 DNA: TGTGCCTCCGCCAATCGAGGGGGAAACACCATATATTTT